Sequencing of this TCR beta chain was carried out in a study of beta chain features in type 1 diabetes. Study-level points and caveats: A pattern of fewer insertions and more deletions at VDJ junctions was seen in type 1 diabetes patients. High TCR expression in some cells could lead to their over-representation in cDNA sequencing.

Only a few counts were recorded for this clone. Its antigen is as yet unknown. One junction end disagrees with the germline gene, perhaps due to a read error. The sequenced template was cDNA made from the entire isolated RNA. The study sequenced naive, central memory and regulatory T cell samples to an average of approximately 3.5 million reads. Using immunoSEQ multiplex PCR, the repertoire was profiled, and TCRdb retains in-frame clones only, with some absent. The sample lists roughly 370,000 clones; about 14% were seen once. Sorted populations were all over 98% pure. This clonotype originated in a man aged 25 to 45 in good health. The material sequenced was naive CD4+ T cells from blood.

CDR3 sequence: CATSREPDGYTF. The CDR3 DNA sequence: TGTGCCACCAGTAGAGAGCCCGATGGCTACACCTTC. This rearrangement joins TRBV6-1 to TRBJ1-2; the D is unclear. CDR3 size: 12 residues. Germline values: CDR1 MNHNS, CDR2 SASEGT.